This paragraph reports one T cell receptor beta chain. Mismatch with germline at one junction end may stem from a read error. This sample is drawn from a study of blood T cell repertoires in COVID-19. For the study at large: Acute and convalescent COVID-19 samples came from the United States, Italy and Spain. From T cells, B-cell-depleted T cells, or PBMCs came the material, which was cDNA or gDNA.

Original data processing: Researchers report that nucleated cell counts were estimated from reference gene primer amplification. Assay: immunoSEQ multiplex PCR; the TCRdb copy retains only in-frame clones and omits some. That table is the source of V, J and clone size, and D and trimming were worked out from the DNA. The sample yields around 100,000 clones, roughly four fifths seen once. This clonotype originated in a man between 65 and 85 years old with acute or convalescent COVID-19. The sequenced material came from peripheral blood.

CDR3 residues: CASTLGDRNEQFF. CDR3 DNA: TGTGCCAGCACCTTAGGGGACAGGAATGAGCAGTTCTTC. V is TRBV11-2 and J is TRBJ2-1; the match to TRBD1 covers 8 bases. The CDR3 length is 13 residues. Germline V gene sequence: CDR1 SGHAT, CDR2 FQNNGV.